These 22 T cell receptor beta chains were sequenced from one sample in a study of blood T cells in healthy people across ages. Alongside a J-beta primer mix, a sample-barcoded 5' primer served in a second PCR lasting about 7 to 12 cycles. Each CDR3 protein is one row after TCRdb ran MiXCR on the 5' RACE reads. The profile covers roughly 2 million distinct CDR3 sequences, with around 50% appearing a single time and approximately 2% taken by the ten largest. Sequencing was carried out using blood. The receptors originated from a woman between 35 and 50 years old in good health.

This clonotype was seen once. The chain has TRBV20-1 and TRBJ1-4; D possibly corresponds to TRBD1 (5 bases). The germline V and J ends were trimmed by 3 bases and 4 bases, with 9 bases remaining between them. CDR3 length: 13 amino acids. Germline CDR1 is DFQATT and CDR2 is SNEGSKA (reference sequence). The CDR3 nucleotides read TGCAGTGCTAGTGACAGTAATAATGAAAAACTGTTTTTT. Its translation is CSASDSNNEKLFF.

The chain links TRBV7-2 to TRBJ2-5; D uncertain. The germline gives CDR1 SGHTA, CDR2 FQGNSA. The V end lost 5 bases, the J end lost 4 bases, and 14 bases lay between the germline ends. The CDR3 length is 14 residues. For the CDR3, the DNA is TGTGCCAGCAGCGCCCCCCCCGCCCGAGAGACCCAGTACTTC. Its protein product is CASSAPPARETQYF.

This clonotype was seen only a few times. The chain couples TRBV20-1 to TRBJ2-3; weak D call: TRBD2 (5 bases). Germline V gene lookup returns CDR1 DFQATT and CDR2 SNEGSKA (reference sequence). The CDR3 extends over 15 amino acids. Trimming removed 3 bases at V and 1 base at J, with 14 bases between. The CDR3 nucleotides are TGCAGTGCTAGTGGTCCTAGCTCTGGCACAGATACGCAGTATTTT. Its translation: CSASGPSSGTDTQYF.

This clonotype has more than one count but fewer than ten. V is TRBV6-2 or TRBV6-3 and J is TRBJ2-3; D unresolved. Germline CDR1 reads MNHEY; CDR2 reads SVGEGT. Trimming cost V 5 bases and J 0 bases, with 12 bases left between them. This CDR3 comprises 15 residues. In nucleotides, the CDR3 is TGTGCCAGCAGTCTTCGTACCTCTAGCACAGATACGCAGTATTTT. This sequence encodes CASSLRTSSTDTQYF.

CDR3 loop: CASSVGQISEAFF. For the CDR3, the DNA is TGTGCCAGCAGCGTAGGACAGATCTCTGAAGCTTTCTTT. The V gene is TRBV7-8, the J gene TRBJ1-1, with D tentatively TRBD1 (6 bases). The germline CDR1 and CDR2 sequences are SGHVS and FQNEAQ. The CDR3 consists of 13 residues. Trimming pared 5 bases from V and 6 bases from J, leaving 13 bases between.

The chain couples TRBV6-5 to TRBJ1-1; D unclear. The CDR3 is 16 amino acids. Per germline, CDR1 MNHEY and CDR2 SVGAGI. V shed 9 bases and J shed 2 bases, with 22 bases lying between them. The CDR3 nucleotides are TGTGCCAGTAAAAAAAGCCCGGGAGGAGCCAACACTGAAGCTTTCTTT. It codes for CASKKSPGGANTEAFF.

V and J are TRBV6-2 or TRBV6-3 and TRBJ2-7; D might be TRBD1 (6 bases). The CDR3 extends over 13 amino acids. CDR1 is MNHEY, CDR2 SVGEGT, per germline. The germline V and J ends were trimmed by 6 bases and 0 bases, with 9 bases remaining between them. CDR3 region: CASSDRNSYEQYF. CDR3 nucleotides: TGTGCCAGCAGCGACAGGAACTCCTACGAGCAGTACTTC.

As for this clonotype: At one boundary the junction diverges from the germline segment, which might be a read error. The CDR3 nucleotides are TGCAGTGCGAGAGTTGGAAGCGGGGGAGTTGAAAAACTGTTTTTT. Its translation: CSARVGSGGVEKLFF. This sequence joins TRBV20-1 and TRBJ1-4; possible D gene TRBD1, 5 bases. From germline, CDR1 is DFQATT and CDR2 SNEGSKA (reference sequence). This CDR3 is built from 15 residues.

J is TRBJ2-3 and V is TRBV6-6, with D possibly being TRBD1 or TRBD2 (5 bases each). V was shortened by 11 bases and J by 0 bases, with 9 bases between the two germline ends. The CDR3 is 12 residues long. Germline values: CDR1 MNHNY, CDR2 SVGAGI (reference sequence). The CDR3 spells CAEGKSTDTQYF. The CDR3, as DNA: TGTGCCGAGGGGAAGAGCACAGATACGCAGTATTTT.

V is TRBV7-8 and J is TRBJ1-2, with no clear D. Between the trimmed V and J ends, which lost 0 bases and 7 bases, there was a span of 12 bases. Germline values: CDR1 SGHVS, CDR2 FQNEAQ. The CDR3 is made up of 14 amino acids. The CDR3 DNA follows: TGTGCCAGCAGCTTAGCGGGCGGGTTTCGTGGCTACACCTTC. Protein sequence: CASSLAGGFRGYTF.

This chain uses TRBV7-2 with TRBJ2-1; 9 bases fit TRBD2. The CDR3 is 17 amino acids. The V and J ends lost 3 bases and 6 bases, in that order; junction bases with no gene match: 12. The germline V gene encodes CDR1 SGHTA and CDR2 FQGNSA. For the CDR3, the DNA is TGTGCCAGCAGCTTTGGAGGCAGCGGGGGGATAGGCAATGAGCAGTTCTTC. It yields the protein CASSFGGSGGIGNEQFF.

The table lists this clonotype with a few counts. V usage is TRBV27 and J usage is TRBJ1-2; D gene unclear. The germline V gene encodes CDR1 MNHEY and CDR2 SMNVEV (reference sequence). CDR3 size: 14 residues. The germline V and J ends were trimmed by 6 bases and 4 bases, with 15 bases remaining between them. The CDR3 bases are TGTGCCAGCAGCCCGGCCAGGATGGGCTATGGCTACACCTTC. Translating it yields CASSPARMGYGYTF.

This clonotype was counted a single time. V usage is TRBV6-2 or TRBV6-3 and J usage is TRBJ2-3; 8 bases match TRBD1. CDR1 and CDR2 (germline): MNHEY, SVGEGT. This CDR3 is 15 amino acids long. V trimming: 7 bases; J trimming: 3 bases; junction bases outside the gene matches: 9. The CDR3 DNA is TGTGCCAGCATTGGACAGGGTAGGGGGACAGATACGCAGTATTTT. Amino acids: CASIGQGRGTDTQYF.

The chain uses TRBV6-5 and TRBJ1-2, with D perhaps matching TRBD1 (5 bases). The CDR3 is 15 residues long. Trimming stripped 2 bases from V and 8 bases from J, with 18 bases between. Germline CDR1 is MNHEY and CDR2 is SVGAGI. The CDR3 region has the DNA TGTGCCAGCAGTTACCAAACGGAGGGGAGAGGCGGCTACACCTTC. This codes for CASSYQTEGRGGYTF.

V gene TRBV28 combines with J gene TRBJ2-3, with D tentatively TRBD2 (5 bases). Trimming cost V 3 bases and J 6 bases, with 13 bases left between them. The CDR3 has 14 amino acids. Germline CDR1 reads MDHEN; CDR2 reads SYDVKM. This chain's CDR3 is CASSLNRGWDTQYF. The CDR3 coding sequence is TGTGCCAGCAGTTTGAATAGAGGGTGGGATACGCAGTATTTT. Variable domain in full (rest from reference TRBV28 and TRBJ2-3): DVKVTQSSRYLVKRTGEKVFLECVQDMDHENMFWYRQDPGLGLRLIYFSYDVKMKEKGDIPEGYSVSREKKERFSLILESASTNQTSMYLCASSLNRGWDTQYFGPGTRLTVL.

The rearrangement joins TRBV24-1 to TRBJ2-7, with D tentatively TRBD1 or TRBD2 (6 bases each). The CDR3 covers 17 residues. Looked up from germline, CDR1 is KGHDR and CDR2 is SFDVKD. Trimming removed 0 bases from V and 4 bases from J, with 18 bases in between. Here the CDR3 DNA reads TGTGCCACCAGTGATTTGGCCGGGGGCCCCTCTGAGTACGAGCAGTACTTC. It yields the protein CATSDLAGGPSEYEQYF.

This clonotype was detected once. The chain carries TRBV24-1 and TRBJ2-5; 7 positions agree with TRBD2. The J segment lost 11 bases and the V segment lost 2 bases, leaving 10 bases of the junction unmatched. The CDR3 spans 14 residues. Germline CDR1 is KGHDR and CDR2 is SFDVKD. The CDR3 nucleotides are TGTGCCACCAGTGATTGGGGGGGGTGGGGAAGGCAGTACTTC. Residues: CATSDWGGWGRQYF.

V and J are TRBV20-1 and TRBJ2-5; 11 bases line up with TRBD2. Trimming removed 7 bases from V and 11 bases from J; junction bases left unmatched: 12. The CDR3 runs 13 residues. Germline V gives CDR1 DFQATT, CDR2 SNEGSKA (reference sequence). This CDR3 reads CSEVAGGPSEQYF. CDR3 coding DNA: TGCAGTGAGGTAGCGGGGGGGCCGAGTGAGCAGTACTTC.

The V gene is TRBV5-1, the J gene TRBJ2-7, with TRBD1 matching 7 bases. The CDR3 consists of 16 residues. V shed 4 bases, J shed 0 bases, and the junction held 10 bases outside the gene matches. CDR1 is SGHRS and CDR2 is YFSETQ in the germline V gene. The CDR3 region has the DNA TGCGCCAGCAGCAGGCACCGGGACAGCCCCTCCTACGAGCAGTACTTC. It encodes CASSRHRDSPSYEQYF.

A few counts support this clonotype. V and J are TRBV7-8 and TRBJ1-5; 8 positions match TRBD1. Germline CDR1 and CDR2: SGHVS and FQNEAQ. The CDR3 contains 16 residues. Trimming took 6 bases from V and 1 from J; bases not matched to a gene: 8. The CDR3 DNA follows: TGTGCCAGCAGGGAGGACAGGGCGAGGAGCAATCAGCCCCAGCATTTT. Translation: CASREDRARSNQPQHF. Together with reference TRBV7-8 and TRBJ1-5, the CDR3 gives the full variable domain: GAGVSQSPRYKVAKRGQDVALRCDPISGHVSLFWYQQALGQGPEFLTYFQNEAQLDKSGLPSDRFFAERPEGSVSTLKIQRTQQEDSAVYLCASREDRARSNQPQHFGDGTRLSIL.

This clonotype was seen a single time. CDR3 in amino acids: CASSPGLKLFF. The CDR3 DNA sequence: TGTGCCAGCAGTCCCGGACTGAAACTGTTTTTT. The chain has TRBV7-9 and TRBJ1-4; unclear D gene. Trimming left V 6 bases short and J 11 bases short, with 10 bases between. The CDR3 runs 11 residues. Germline-derived CDR1 and CDR2 are SEHNR and FQNEAQ (reference sequence).

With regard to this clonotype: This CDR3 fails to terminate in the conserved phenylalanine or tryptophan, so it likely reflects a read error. For the CDR3, the DNA is TGTGCCAGCAGCCCTCAACCTACCTACGAGCAGTACTTA. Its translation: CASSPQPTYEQYL. The genes are TRBV7-2 and TRBJ2-7; no clear D gene. CDR3 length: 13 residues. V was shortened by 5 bases and J by 2 bases, with 10 bases between the two germline ends. Germline V lookup: CDR1 SGHTA, CDR2 FQGNSA.